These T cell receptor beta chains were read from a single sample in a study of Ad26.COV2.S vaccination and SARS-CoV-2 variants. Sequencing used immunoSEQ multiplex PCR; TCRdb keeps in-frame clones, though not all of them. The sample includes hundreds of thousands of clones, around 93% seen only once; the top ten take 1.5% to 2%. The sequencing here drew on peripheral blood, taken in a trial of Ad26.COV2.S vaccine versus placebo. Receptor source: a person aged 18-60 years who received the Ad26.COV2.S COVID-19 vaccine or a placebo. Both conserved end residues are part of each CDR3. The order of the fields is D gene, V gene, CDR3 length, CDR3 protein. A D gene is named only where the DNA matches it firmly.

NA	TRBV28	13	CASCGQGNQPQHF
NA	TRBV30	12	CAWTTLGYGYTF
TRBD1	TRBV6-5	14	CASSSGTGWYEQYF
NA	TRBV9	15	CASSVGARNSDTQYF
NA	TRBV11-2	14	CASSLMGSGNTIYF
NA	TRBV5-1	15	CASSLEGFPNSPLHF
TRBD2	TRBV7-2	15	CASPGRLAGLYEQYF
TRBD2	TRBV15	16	CATSRGTSGGLNEQFF
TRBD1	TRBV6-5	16	CASSYGDPGGPGGYTF
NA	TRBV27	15	CASSPRKSSYYEQYF
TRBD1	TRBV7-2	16	CASSLGVGGSYSPLHF
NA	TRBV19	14	CASSYGGRDTEAFF
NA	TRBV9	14	CASSVGWVEETQYF
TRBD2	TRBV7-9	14	CASSFGEGRGEQYF
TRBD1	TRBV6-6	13	CASKDRVMAEAFF
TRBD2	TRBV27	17	CASSPGIAGGSTDTQYF
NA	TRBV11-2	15	CASSLATSSTDTQYF
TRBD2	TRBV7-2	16	CASSLAALAGDNEQFF
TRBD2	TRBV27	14	CASSLAGGMDTQYF
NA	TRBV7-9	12	CASSLTAYEQYF
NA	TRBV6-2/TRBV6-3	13	CASSYGGPVEQYF
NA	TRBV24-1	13	CATSLNHGETQYF
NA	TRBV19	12	CASTQGGAEQYF
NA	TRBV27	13	CASSLSSRGEQYF
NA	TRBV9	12	CASSVGGTEAFF
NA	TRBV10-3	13	CAIRQGPTMYEYF
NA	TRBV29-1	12	CSARQVPGELFF
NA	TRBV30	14	CAWSTGGPYNEQFF
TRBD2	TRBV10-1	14	CASSAIWGGDEQFF
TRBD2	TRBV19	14	CASTARLAAGELFF
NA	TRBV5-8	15	CASSAHRDSYNEQFF
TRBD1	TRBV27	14	CASRPGQGTQPQHF
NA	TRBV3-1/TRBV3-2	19	CASSQDWLGVAGSTDTQYF
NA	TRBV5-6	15	CASSSEAAQVGELFF
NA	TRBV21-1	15	CASSKADRMNTEAFF
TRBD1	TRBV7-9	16	CASSLVVTGSTDTQYF
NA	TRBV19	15	CASSIGPSTSYEQYF
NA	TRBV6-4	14	CASSRDTLGAEAFF
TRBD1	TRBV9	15	CASSAGQGPNTEAFF
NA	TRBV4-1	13	CASSEETYNEQFF
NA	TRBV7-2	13	CASSLLAGEGYTF